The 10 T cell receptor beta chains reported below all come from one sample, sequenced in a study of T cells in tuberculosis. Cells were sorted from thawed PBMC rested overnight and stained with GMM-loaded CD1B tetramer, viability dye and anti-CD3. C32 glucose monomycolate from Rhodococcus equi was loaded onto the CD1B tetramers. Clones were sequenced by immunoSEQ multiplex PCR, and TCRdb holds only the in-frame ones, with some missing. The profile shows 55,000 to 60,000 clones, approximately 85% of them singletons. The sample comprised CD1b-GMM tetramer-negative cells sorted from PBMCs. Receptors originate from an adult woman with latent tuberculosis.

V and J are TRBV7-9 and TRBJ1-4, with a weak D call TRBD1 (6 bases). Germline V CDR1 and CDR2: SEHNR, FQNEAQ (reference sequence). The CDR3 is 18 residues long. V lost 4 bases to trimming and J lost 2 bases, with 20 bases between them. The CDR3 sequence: CASSYDAPGTYTNEKLFF. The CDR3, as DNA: TGTGCCAGCAGCTACGACGCTCCCGGGACATATACTAATGAAAAACTGTTTTTT.

CDR3 in amino acids: CASSLLFNRDNSPLHF. The CDR3 nucleotides read TGTGCCAGCAGCTTATTATTTAACCGGGATAATTCACCCCTCCACTTT. The V call is TRBV7-2, the J call TRBJ1-6; D not resolved. The CDR3 runs to 16 residues. Germline CDR1 and CDR2: SGHTA and FQGNSA. V dropped 2 bases and J dropped 5 bases, with 13 bases sitting between them.

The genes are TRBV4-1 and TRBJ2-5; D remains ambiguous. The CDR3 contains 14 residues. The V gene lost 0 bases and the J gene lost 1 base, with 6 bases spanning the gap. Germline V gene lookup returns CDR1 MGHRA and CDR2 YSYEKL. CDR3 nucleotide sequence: TGCGCCAGCAGCCAAGATGACTTCCAAGAGACCCAGTACTTC. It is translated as CASSQDDFQETQYF.

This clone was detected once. The CDR3 protein is CASSFVGGATVGYEQYF. CDR3 bases: TGTGCCAGCAGCTTTGTAGGAGGAGCGACGGTAGGGTACGAGCAGTACTTC. V and J are TRBV11-2 and TRBJ2-7; possibly TRBD2 for D (5 bases). V was trimmed by 3 bases and J by 4 bases, leaving 22 bases between them. The length of the CDR3 is 17 residues. The germline V gene encodes CDR1 SGHAT and CDR2 FQNNGV.

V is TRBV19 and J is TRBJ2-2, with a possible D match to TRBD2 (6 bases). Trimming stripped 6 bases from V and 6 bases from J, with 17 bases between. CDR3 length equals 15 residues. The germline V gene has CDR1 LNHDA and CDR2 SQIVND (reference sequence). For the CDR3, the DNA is TGTGCCAGTAGGAGTAGCGGAGTTAGGGCCGGGGAGCTGTTTTTT. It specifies CASRSSGVRAGELFF.

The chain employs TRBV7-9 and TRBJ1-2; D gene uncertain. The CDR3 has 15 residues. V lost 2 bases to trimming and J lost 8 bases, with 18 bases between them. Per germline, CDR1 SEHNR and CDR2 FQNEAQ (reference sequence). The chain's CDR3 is CASSLTAGAVSGYTF. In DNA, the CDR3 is TGTGCCAGCAGCTTAACCGCGGGAGCGGTTTCGGGCTACACCTTC.

CDR3 in amino acids: CASSRGQGVYGYTF. The CDR3 nucleotides are TGTGCCAGCAGCCGAGGACAGGGCGTCTATGGCTACACCTTC. J is TRBJ1-2 and V is TRBV6-5; 8 bases map to TRBD1. The CDR3 contains 14 residues. The germline CDR1 and CDR2 sequences are MNHEY and SVGAGI. J was trimmed by 4 bases and V by 6 bases; bases with no gene match: 7.

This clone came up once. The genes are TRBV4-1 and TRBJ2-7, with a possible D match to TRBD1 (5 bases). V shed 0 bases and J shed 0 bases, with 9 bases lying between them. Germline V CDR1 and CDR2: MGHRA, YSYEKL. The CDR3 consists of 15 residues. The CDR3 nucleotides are TGCGCCAGCAGCCAAGATAGGGGCTTCTCCTACGAGCAGTACTTC. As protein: CASSQDRGFSYEQYF.

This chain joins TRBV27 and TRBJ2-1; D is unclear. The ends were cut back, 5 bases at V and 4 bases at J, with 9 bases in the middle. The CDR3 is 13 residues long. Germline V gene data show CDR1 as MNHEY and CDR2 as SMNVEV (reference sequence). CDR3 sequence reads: CASSPRVYNEQFF. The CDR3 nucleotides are TGTGCCAGCAGTCCCCGGGTATACAATGAGCAGTTCTTC.

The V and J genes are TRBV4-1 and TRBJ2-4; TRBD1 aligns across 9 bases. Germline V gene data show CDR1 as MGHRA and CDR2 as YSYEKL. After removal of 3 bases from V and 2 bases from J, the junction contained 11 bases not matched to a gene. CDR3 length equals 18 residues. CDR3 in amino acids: CASSQGVRTGDPKNIQYF. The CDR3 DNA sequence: TGCGCCAGCAGCCAGGGGGTTCGGACAGGGGATCCCAAAAACATTCAGTACTTC.